This T cell receptor beta chain was recovered during a study of T cell repertoires in cytomegalovirus infection. TCRdb recomputed calls from the reads with MiXCR, one row per CDR3 protein. Among 150,000 to 200,000 distinct CDR3 sequences listed, around an eighth were seen once. V was pared by 5 bases and J by 4 bases, with 8 bases of the junction left unmatched. CDR1 DFQATT and CDR2 SNEGSKA come from the germline V gene (reference sequence). CDR3 length equals 14 residues. This rearrangement joins TRBV20-1 to TRBJ1-3; 7 nucleotides align to TRBD1. This clonotype was sampled from a human donor in good health (CMV status not recorded). Some clones in this sample may be carry-over from other donors' samples. Sequences were obtained from PBMCs. The CDR3 protein is CSAHQTGVGNTIYF. The DNA of the CDR3 is TGCAGTGCTCACCAAACAGGGGTAGGAAACACCATATATTTT.